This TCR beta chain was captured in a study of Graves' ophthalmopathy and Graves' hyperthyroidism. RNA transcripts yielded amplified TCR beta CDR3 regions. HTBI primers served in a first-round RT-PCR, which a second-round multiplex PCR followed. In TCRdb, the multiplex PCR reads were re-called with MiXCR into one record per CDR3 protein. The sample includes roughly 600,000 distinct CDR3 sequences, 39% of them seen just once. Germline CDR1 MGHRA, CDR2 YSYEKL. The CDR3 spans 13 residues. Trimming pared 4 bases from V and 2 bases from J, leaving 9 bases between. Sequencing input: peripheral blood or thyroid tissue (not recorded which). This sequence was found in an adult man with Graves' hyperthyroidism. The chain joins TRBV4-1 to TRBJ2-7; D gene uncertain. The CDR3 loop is CASSPIGAYEQYF. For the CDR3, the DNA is TGCGCCAGCAGCCCAATAGGAGCCTACGAGCAGTACTTC.